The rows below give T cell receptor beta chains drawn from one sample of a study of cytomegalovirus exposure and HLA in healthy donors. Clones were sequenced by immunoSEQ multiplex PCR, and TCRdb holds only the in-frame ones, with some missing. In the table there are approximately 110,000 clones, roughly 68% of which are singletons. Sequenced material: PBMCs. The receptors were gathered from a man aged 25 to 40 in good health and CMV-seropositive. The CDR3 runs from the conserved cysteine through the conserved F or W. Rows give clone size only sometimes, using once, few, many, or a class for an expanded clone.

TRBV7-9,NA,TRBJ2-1,CASSSLGAGRNEQFF
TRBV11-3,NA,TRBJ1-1,CASSFLQGTEAFF
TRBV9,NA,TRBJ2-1,CASSPITSGRGNEQFF
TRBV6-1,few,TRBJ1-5,CASSDFQGYQPQHF
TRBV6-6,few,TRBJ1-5,CASSSNQGAQARPQHF
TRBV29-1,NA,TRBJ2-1,CSVERQHNEQFF
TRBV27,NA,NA,CASSYSGTYSYEQYF
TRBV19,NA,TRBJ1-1,CASSIGRTEAFF
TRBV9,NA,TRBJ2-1,CASSVAPRVGDEQFF
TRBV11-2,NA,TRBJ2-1,CASSLRAGGRMRNEQFF
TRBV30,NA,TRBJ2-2,CAWSVLLPRRALGELFF
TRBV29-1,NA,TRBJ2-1,CSVEDPYSNNEQFF
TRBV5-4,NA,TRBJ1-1,CASSQTGNTEAFF
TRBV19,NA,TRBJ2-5,CASSPVTQEQYF
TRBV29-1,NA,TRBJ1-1,CSVFGGSRIWNTEAFF
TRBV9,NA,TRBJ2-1,CASSVFGGLQGSEQFF
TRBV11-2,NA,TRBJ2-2,CASSYVGARGGELFF
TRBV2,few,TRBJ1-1,CASSRDRNTEAFF
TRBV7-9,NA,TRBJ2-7,CASSDGTSRSRYF
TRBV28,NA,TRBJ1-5,CASSYYSSNQPQHF
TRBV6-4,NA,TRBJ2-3,CASSGGTGGTDTQYF
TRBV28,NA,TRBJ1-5,CATQDGQGLVGSNQPQHF
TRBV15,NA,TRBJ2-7,CATSTQGPRILGSEQYF
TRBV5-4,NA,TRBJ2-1,CASSLIVNNEQFF
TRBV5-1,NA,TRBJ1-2,CASSAYRGSNYGYTF
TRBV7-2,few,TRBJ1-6,CASSLSGGNSPLHF
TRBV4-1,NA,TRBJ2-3,CASSQEPGGRPRDTQYF
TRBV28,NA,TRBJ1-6,CAGRWRENSPLHF
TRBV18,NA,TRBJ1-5,CASSPGGTVNQPQHF
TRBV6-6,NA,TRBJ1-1,CASSSRRGVGNTEAFF
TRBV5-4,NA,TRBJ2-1,CASSLGSSGGYNEQFF
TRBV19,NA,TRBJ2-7,CASSTGTDYTEQYF
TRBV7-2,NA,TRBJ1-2,CASSLVAGNYGYTF
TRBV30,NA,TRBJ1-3,CAWGKDRAGNTIYF
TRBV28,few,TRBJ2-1,CASSLSGRDEQFF
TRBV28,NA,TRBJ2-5,CASSYTKTGGRSETQYF
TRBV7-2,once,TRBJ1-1,CASSSTGALEAFF
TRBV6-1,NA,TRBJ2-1,CASSEAAGLIDEQFF
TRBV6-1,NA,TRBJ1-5,CASSDIYRGSGQPQHF
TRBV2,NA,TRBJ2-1,CASSDMSSYNEQFF
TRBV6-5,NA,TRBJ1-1,CASSPQAGVITEAFF
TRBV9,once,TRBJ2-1,CASSVGGNSGGGHEQFF
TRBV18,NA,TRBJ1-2,CASSPVAGGGDGYTF
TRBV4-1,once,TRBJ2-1,CASSQDKRGGPNEQFF
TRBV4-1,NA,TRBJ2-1,CASSQAGEGNEQFF
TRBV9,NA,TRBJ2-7,CASSLEPGADYEQYF
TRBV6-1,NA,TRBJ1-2,CASNAGGYTF
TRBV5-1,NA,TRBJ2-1,CASSRDSNFLGSYNEQFF
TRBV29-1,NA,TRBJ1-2,CSVPTGTDNYGYTF
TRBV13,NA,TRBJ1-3,CASSLWAGNTIYF
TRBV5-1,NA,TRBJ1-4,CASSLLPPLVGEKLFF